These 19 T cell receptor beta chains were all obtained from the same sample, sequenced in a study of blood T cell repertoires in COVID-19. Clones were sequenced by immunoSEQ multiplex PCR, and TCRdb holds only the in-frame ones, with some missing. Here the sample spans more than 95,000 clones, about nine tenths being singletons. The sequenced sample consisted of peripheral blood. The receptors were sampled from a man in his sixties with acute or convalescent COVID-19.

This chain links TRBV19 with TRBJ2-7; TRBD1 matches 11 bases. Trimming took 7 bases from V and 6 from J; bases not matched to a gene: 8. CDR3 length: 14 amino acids. In germline, CDR1 is LNHDA, CDR2 SQIVND (reference sequence). The CDR3 DNA sequence: TGTGCCAGTAAAATTACGGGACAGGGGGTCGAGCAGTACTTC. This codes for CASKITGQGVEQYF. Complete variable domain (other parts from reference TRBV19 and TRBJ2-7): DGGITQSPKYLFRKEGQNVTLSCEQNLNHDAMYWYRQDPGQGLRLIYYSQIVNDFQKGDIAEGYSVSREKKESFPLTVTSAQKNPTAFYLCASKITGQGVEQYFGPGTRLTVT.

This chain links TRBV5-6 with TRBJ1-6, with 11 bases lining up with TRBD1. J lost 9 bases, V lost 6 bases, and 8 bases had no gene match. Germline V gene lookup returns CDR1 SGHDT and CDR2 YYEEEE. This CDR3 comprises 15 residues. The CDR3 nucleotides read TGTGCCAGCACTCCCTCGGGGACAGGGGGTTCACCCCTCCACTTT. It encodes CASTPSGTGGSPLHF.

V and J are TRBV7-8 and TRBJ1-5; D not resolved. V was shortened by 3 bases and J by 0 bases, with 9 bases between the two germline ends. Germline loops: CDR1 SGHVS, CDR2 FQNEAQ. This CDR3 contains 15 residues. This CDR3 is CASSFRGYSNQPQHF. CDR3 sequence (DNA): TGTGCCAGCAGCTTTCGAGGGTATAGCAATCAGCCCCAGCATTTT.

The chain combines TRBV18 with TRBJ1-1; 8 bases map to TRBD1. V lost 3 bases, J lost 2 bases, and 8 bases stayed unmatched. This CDR3 region has 16 residues. Germline-derived CDR1 and CDR2 are KGHSH and LQKENI. In nucleotides, the CDR3 is TGTGCCAGCTCACCGCGACAGGGGAGAAGTAACACTGAAGCTTTCTTT. Encoded protein: CASSPRQGRSNTEAFF.

The chain employs TRBV18 and TRBJ2-3; the D is unclear. Trimming shortened V by 0 bases and J by 0 bases, and 7 bases separated the two germline ends. Germline CDR1 and CDR2: KGHSH and LQKENI. There are 15 residues in the CDR3. CDR3 residues: CASSPPAPSTDTQYF. CDR3 nucleotides: TGTGCCAGCTCACCACCGGCTCCTAGCACAGATACGCAGTATTTT.

The CDR3 DNA is TGTGCCAGCAGTGAAGCGATTGAGGGGGCTAATGAAAAACTGTTTTTT. This codes for CASSEAIEGANEKLFF. The chain links TRBV6-1 to TRBJ1-4; possible D gene TRBD1, 6 bases. V was trimmed by 0 bases and J by 3 bases, leaving 11 bases between them. Germline CDR1 MNHNS, CDR2 SASEGT. This CDR3 is 16 amino acids long.

This chain connects TRBV19 to TRBJ1-2, with TRBD1 identical over 11 bases. Trimming at V came to 4 bases and at J to 4 bases, leaving 8 bases not matched to a gene. CDR3 length: 16 residues. CDR1 is LNHDA, CDR2 SQIVND, per germline (reference sequence). The CDR3 sequence: CASSNGQGATVYGYTF. The DNA of the CDR3 is TGTGCCAGTAGTAACGGACAGGGGGCGACTGTCTATGGCTACACCTTC.

As DNA, the CDR3 is TGTGCCAGCAGTTTAGTCGACAGCCAGGGAGCTTTCTTT. Encoded protein: CASSLVDSQGAFF. The gene calls are TRBV12-3 or TRBV12-4 and TRBJ1-1; TRBD1 might be the D (5 bases). With 1 base removed from V and 10 bases from J, the gap between germline ends came to 13 bases. The CDR3 consists of 13 residues.

This sequence joins TRBV7-8 and TRBJ2-7; no definite D call. This CDR3 has 12 residues. Trimming removed 5 bases at V and 3 bases at J, with 8 bases between. The germline V gene has CDR1 SGHVS and CDR2 FQNEAQ. The DNA for the CDR3 is TGTGCCAGCAGCCCAGGCAACTACGAGCAGTACGTC. It encodes CASSPGNYEQYV.

The rearrangement links TRBV7-2 to TRBJ2-7, with D possibly TRBD1 on 6 matching bases. The V gene lost 5 bases and the J gene lost 3 bases, with 17 bases spanning the gap. CDR1 is SGHTA and CDR2 is FQGNSA in the germline V gene. CDR3 length: 15 residues. CDR3 protein: CASSVTQGFDYEQYF. The CDR3 bases are TGTGCCAGCAGCGTCACACAGGGATTTGACTACGAGCAGTACTTC.

The gene calls are TRBV5-6 and TRBJ2-7; TRBD1 agrees at 9 bases. The CDR3 is 14 amino acids. The germline CDR1 and CDR2 sequences are SGHDT and YYEEEE. Trimming removed 3 bases from V and 6 bases from J; junction bases left unmatched: 7. CDR3 sequence (DNA): TGTGCCAGCAGCTCATCGACAGGGGGTGGCGAGCAGTACTTC. Residues: CASSSSTGGGEQYF.

The chain has TRBV28 and TRBJ1-2, with D tentatively TRBD1 (5 bases). Germline loops: CDR1 MDHEN, CDR2 SYDVKM. The CDR3 length is 16 residues. V was cut by 10 bases and J by 4 bases, with 25 bases left in between. CDR3 bases: TGTGCCACACTCGGCCGGACGAGGGAGGGACCCTATGGCTACACCTTC. Protein: CATLGRTREGPYGYTF.

The chain uses TRBV3-1 (or the pseudogene TRBV3-2) and TRBJ1-4; weak D call: TRBD1 (5 bases). Trimming shortened V by 4 bases and J by 3 bases, and 18 bases separated the two germline ends. Germline V gene sequence: CDR1 LGHDT, CDR2 YNNKEL (reference sequence). The CDR3 loop spans 17 amino acids. The CDR3 spells CASSPWRGGGSNEKLFF. The CDR3 nucleotides are TGTGCCAGCAGCCCATGGCGGGGCGGGGGATCTAATGAAAAACTGTTTTTT.

The chain is built from TRBV6-5 and TRBJ1-2, with TRBD1 matching over 9 bases. Germline CDR1 is MNHEY and CDR2 is SVGAGI. The J segment lost 4 bases and the V segment lost 3 bases, leaving 6 bases of the junction unmatched. The CDR3 covers 15 residues. CDR3 nucleotides: TGTGCCAGCAGTTATTCGACAGGGGGAATCTATGGCTACACCTTC. The encoded protein is CASSYSTGGIYGYTF.

CDR3 in DNA: TGTGCCAGCTCACTAAATTCCGGGGACTATGGCTACACCTTC. Its protein product is CASSLNSGDYGYTF. The V and J genes are TRBV18 and TRBJ1-2, with no clear D. Germline V gene lookup returns CDR1 KGHSH and CDR2 LQKENI. V shed 4 bases and J shed 3 bases, with 12 bases lying between them. The CDR3 runs to 14 residues. The full variable domain, in which reference TRBV18 and TRBJ1-2 provide the parts outside the CDR3, is NAGVMQNPRHLVRRRGQEARLRCSPMKGHSHVYWYRQLPEEGLKFMVYLQKENIIDESGMPKERFSAEFPKEGPSILRIQQVVRGDSAAYFCASSLNSGDYGYTFGSGTRLTVV.

The V call is TRBV3-1 (or the pseudogene TRBV3-2), the J call TRBJ2-5, with D tentatively TRBD2 (6 bases). Germline assignment: CDR1 LGHDT and CDR2 YNNKEL (reference sequence). V was shortened by 1 base and J by 5 bases, with 14 bases between the two germline ends. This CDR3 is built from 15 residues. The CDR3 is CASSQGGGVQETQYF. The CDR3 coding sequence is TGTGCCAGCAGCCAAGGAGGAGGGGTACAGGAGACCCAGTACTTC.

The rearrangement links TRBV27 to TRBJ2-2; TRBD2 matches 11 bases. After removal of 2 bases from V and 6 bases from J, the junction contained 2 bases not matched to a gene. CDR1 and CDR2 (germline): MNHEY, SMNVEV (reference sequence). The length of the CDR3 is 15 residues. The CDR3 DNA sequence: TGTGCCAGCAGTTTAATGACTAGCGGGGCCGGGGAGCTGTTTTTT. Translation: CASSLMTSGAGELFF.

J is TRBJ1-2 and V is TRBV5-6, with D possibly TRBD1 on 5 matching bases. Germline V CDR1 and CDR2: SGHDT, YYEEEE. CDR3 size: 15 residues. V was cut by 0 bases and J by 3 bases, with 12 bases left in between. The CDR3 DNA is TGTGCCAGCAGCTTGGCAAGGGAACAGGACTATGGCTACACCTTC. Translated, it gives CASSLAREQDYGYTF.

V usage is TRBV2 and J usage is TRBJ2-2, with 7 bases that match TRBD1. The V and J ends lost 6 bases and 1 base, in that order; junction bases with no gene match: 8. CDR1 is SNHLY, CDR2 FYNNEI, per germline. The CDR3 has 16 residues. The chain's CDR3 is CASRSIRDRNTGELFF. DNA for the CDR3: TGTGCCAGCAGGTCAATCCGGGACAGGAACACCGGGGAGCTGTTTTTT.